The T cell receptor beta chain described here comes from a study of Ad26.COV2.S vaccination and SARS-CoV-2 variants. This CDR3 comprises 10 residues. Germline V gives CDR1 SGDLS, CDR2 YYNGEE. The V end lost 7 bases, the J end lost 5 bases, and 4 bases lay between the germline ends. The protocol was immunoSEQ multiplex PCR, while the TCRdb copy is restricted to in-frame clones and leaves out a portion. The sample has about 350,000 clones; about 91% are singletons. In the case of this clone: This sample includes further DNA sequences coding for the same CDR3.

This TCR derives from a human donor who had recovered from COVID-19. The V and J genes are TRBV9 and TRBJ1-5; D gene ambiguous. The material sequenced was peripheral blood, taken after recovery from COVID-19. The CDR3 sequence is CASGDQPQHF. Here the CDR3 DNA reads TGTGCCAGCGGGGATCAGCCCCAGCATTTT.